Each of the 25 T cell receptor beta chains below was sequenced from the same sample in a study of tumor and adjacent non-tumor tissue in lung cancer. TCRbeta libraries were built with three rounds of nested PCR, modified from ARM-PCR. TCRdb re-called the multiplex PCR reads through MiXCR, storing one row per CDR3 protein. The sample has roughly 65,000 distinct CDR3 sequences, roughly three fifths seen once. The template was RNA from unsorted bulk tissue. The source material was lung tumor tissue. These receptors all stem from a man aged 45-65 years with non-small cell lung cancer.

In regard to this clonotype: A much larger clone is a single base away; this may be a read error. This sequence joins TRBV5-4 and TRBJ1-6; D gene uncertain. The V gene's germline CDR1 is SGHNT and CDR2 YYREEE (reference sequence). The CDR3 sequence is 15 residues long. Trimming took 5 bases from V and 5 from J, leaving 14 bases between them. For the CDR3, the DNA is TGTGCCAGCAGATTGTTCGCACTGAATAATTCACCCCTCCACTTT. Translation: CASRLFALNNSPLHF.

Remarks on this clonotype: An end of the junction differs from the germline gene, which may be a read error. The chain uses TRBV11-3 and TRBJ2-1; D gene unclear. Germline-derived CDR1 and CDR2 are SGHNT and YENEEA. This CDR3 contains 14 residues. The CDR3 spells CASSPESSYNEEYF. The CDR3 DNA sequence: TGTGCCAGCAGCCCCGAGAGCTCCTACAATGAGGAGTACTTC. Based on the CDR3 plus reference TRBV11-3 and TRBJ2-1, the full variable domain is EAGVVQSPRYKIIEKKQPVAFWCNPISGHNTLYWYLQNLGQGPELLIRYENEEAVDDSQLPKDRFSAERLKGVDSTLKIQPAELGDSAVYLCASSPESSYNEEYFGPGTRLTVL.

Of note for this clonotype: At one of its ends the junction is not consistent with the germline gene, which may arise from a read error. The chain is built from TRBV4-1 and TRBJ1-6; 10 bases match TRBD1. The V gene's germline CDR1 is MGHRA and CDR2 YSYEKL. The CDR3 loop spans 16 amino acids. The CDR3 spells CASSRTGTGDNSPLRF. The DNA of the CDR3 is TGCGCCAGCAGCCGAACCGGGACAGGGGATAATTCACCCCTCCGCTTT.

The chain links TRBV4-2 to TRBJ2-7, with 7 bases identical to TRBD1. Trimming cost V 0 bases and J 7 bases; bases outside gene matches: 12. CDR1 is LGHNA, CDR2 YNFKEQ, per germline. The CDR3 consists of 16 residues. For the CDR3, the DNA is TGTGCCAGCAGCCAAGAAAGTAGGGGGCCCAGCCGGGAGCAGTACTTC. Its translation is CASSQESRGPSREQYF.

This clonotype was observed once. A single base separates this from a much larger clone, so it may be a read error. The J gene is TRBJ2-1, the V gene TRBV1; the table's D call, TRBD1, was not checked against the DNA. TRBV1 is noted as a pseudogene. CDR3 length equals 14 residues. CDR3 sequence reads: CTSSSRIGGNEQFF. CDR3 sequence (DNA): TGCACCAGCAGCTCTCGGATAGGGGGAAATGAGCAGTTCTTC.

On this clonotype: This may come from a read error, since a much larger clone is one base off. This chain links TRBV6-5 with TRBJ1-2; TRBD1 agrees at 9 bases. Per germline, CDR1 MNHEY and CDR2 SVGAGI. This CDR3 region has 15 residues. Here the CDR3 DNA reads TGTGTCAGCAGTTACGAAAAACAGGGGGCGCAAGGCTACACCTTC. Protein: CVSSYEKQGAQGYTF.

Of note for this clonotype: Since the CDR3 does not end with the conserved phenylalanine or tryptophan, this likely comes from a read error. The rearrangement uses TRBV4-1 and TRBJ2-6, with D possibly being TRBD1 (5 bases). CDR1 is MGHRA and CDR2 is YSYEKL in the germline V gene. The CDR3 extends over 16 amino acids. The CDR3 DNA is TGCGCCAGCAGCCAGAACAGAAACTCTGGGGCCAATGTCCTGACTCTC. The encoded protein is CASSQNRNSGANVLTL.

The J gene is TRBJ2-3, the V gene TRBV12-3 or TRBV12-4; TRBD2 matches at 7 bases. The CDR3 is 17 amino acids. V gave up 6 bases and J gave up 2 bases; unmatched junction bases: 14. The chain's CDR3 is CASSLSGINSSTDTQYF. The CDR3 region has the DNA TGTGCCAGCAGCCTAAGCGGGATAAACAGCTCCACAGATACGCAGTATTTT.

As concerns this clonotype: A single base separates this from a much larger clone, so it may be a read error. J is TRBJ2-5 and V is TRBV7-9, with D perhaps TRBD2 (6 bases). The V gene's germline CDR1 is SEHNR and CDR2 FQNEAQ (reference sequence). The V gene lost 8 bases and the J gene lost 3 bases, with 16 bases spanning the gap. The CDR3 is 14 residues long. The CDR3 nucleotides are TGTGCCAGCGGGCTACAGGAGGGGAAAGAGACCCAGTACTTC. Protein sequence: CASGLQEGKETQYF. Drawing the rest from reference TRBV7-9 and TRBJ2-5, the complete variable domain is DTGVSQNPRHKITKRGQNVTFRCDPISEHNRLYWYRQTLGQGPEFLTYFQNEAQLEKSRLLSDRFSAERPKGSFSTLEIQRTEQGDSAMYLCASGLQEGKETQYFGPGTRLLVL.

The chain links TRBV7-8 to TRBJ1-2; D remains ambiguous. This CDR3 comprises 11 residues. Trimming left V 0 bases short and J 14 bases short, with 10 bases between. Germline values: CDR1 SGHVS, CDR2 FQNEAQ. The CDR3 is CASSLAGWQTF. The CDR3 DNA sequence: TGTGCCAGCAGCTTAGCGGGATGGCAGACCTTC.

This clonotype came up a few times. Sequence at one end of the junction differs from germline and may be a read error. The chain uses TRBV11-2 and TRBJ1-1; 8 bases map to TRBD1. The CDR3 sequence is 14 residues long. The V gene's germline CDR1 is SGHAT and CDR2 FQNNGV. DNA of the CDR3: TGTGCTAGCAGCCGGACAGGGCGGCCCACTGAAGCTTTCTTT. This translates into CASSRTGRPTEAFF.

A word on this clonotype: This may be a read error, as it is one base from a much larger clone. This rearrangement joins TRBV5-4 to TRBJ1-2; D may be TRBD1 (6 bases). With 0 bases removed from V and 8 bases from J, the gap between germline ends came to 11 bases. Germline CDR1 reads SGHNT; CDR2 reads YYREEE (reference sequence). The CDR3 has 13 residues. The CDR3 DNA follows: TGTGCCAGCAGCTTGGACTCCAGGGGAGGCTACACCTTC. It encodes CASSLDSRGGYTF.

For this clonotype: A read error may produce the germline difference seen at one junction end. The rearrangement joins TRBV6-1 to TRBJ1-2; weak D call: TRBD1 (6 bases). The germline V gene has CDR1 MNHNS and CDR2 SASEGT. This CDR3 is 13 amino acids long. CDR3: CASSGQLNYGYSF. The CDR3 region has the DNA TGTGCAAGCAGTGGACAGCTCAACTATGGCTACAGCTTC.

The rearrangement links TRBV6-1 to TRBJ1-6; D is ambiguous. V gave up 0 bases and J gave up 8 bases, with 11 bases separating them. Germline CDR1 is MNHNS and CDR2 is SASEGT. The CDR3 totals 15 residues. This CDR3 is CASSEAQAGDSPLHF. CDR3 bases: TGTGCCAGCAGTGAAGCGCAGGCAGGAGATTCACCCCTCCACTTT.

The chain uses TRBV24-1 and TRBJ2-3, with 9 bases identical to TRBD2. In germline, CDR1 is KGHDR, CDR2 SFDVKD. The CDR3 sequence is 14 residues long. The V gene end was trimmed by 9 bases and the J gene end by 3 bases; junction bases not matched to a gene: 6. CDR3 nucleotides: TGTGCCACCGATCGGCGGGGGGGTACAGATACGCAGTATTTT. This sequence encodes CATDRRGGTDTQYF.

This clonotype turned up a few times. The chain recombines TRBV5-1 with TRBJ1-2, with 9 bases aligning to TRBD1. There are 15 residues in the CDR3. The germline V gene has CDR1 SGHRS and CDR2 YFSETQ. The trim removed 0 bases at V and 6 bases at J, leaving 6 bases unmatched. The CDR3 coding sequence is TGCGCCAGCAGCTTGGAGGACAGGGGTTTCAATGGCTACACCTTC. It translates to CASSLEDRGFNGYTF.

This clonotype was counted ten times or more. The rearrangement joins TRBV4-2 to TRBJ2-7, with a tentative D call TRBD2 (6 bases). The CDR3 has 15 amino acids. Trimming shortened V by 1 base and J by 2 bases, and 12 bases separated the two germline ends. Per germline, CDR1 LGHNA and CDR2 YNFKEQ. As DNA, the CDR3 is TGTGCCAGCAGCCAAGGGTCCGGGAGCCCCTACGAGCAGTACTTC. This gives the protein CASSQGSGSPYEQYF.

About this clonotype itself: A junction end diverges from the germline sequence, so it may reflect a read error. This CDR3 reads CAGSSTFTGGVGYTF. CDR3 coding DNA: TGTGCCGGCAGTTCCACCTTTACAGGGGGCGTCGGCTACACTTTC. This chain connects TRBV6-5 to TRBJ1-2; the match to TRBD1 covers 9 bases. The CDR3 spans 15 residues. Germline CDR1 is MNHEY and CDR2 is SVGAGI.

Many counts were recorded for this clonotype. The CDR3 DNA follows: TGTGCCAGCAGCACCGAGACAGGGGGCGGAAACACCGGGGAGCTGTTTTTT. As protein: CASSTETGGGNTGELFF. The chain is built from TRBV7-9 and TRBJ2-2, with 10 positions matching TRBD1. The CDR3 has 17 amino acids. The ends lost 5 bases at V and 2 bases at J; junction bases unmatched: 8. Germline CDR1 is SEHNR and CDR2 is FQNEAQ (reference sequence).

As to this clonotype: This sequence may be a read error, since a much larger clone differs from it by one base. This chain uses TRBV12-3 or TRBV12-4 with TRBJ2-3; D may be TRBD1 (6 bases). This CDR3 is 15 amino acids long. Deletions cut 6 bases from V and 1 base from J, with 14 bases between. CDR3 nucleotides: TGTGCCAGCAGCCTAACAGGGATGGGCACAGATACGCAGTATTTT. As protein: CASSLTGMGTDTQYF.

This clonotype has a count of ten or more. The V call is TRBV6-6, the J call TRBJ1-1; no clear D. Germline V CDR1 and CDR2: MNHNY, SVGAGI (reference sequence). V gave up 0 bases and J gave up 4 bases, with 6 bases separating them. The length of the CDR3 is 13 residues. CDR3 coding DNA: TGTGCCAGCAGTTACTCCGAGGGCACTGAAGCTTTCTTT. As protein: CASSYSEGTEAFF.

The table lists this clonotype with many counts. The V call is TRBV10-3, the J call TRBJ2-3, with 8 bases matching TRBD2. V lost 6 bases, J lost 3 bases, and 8 bases stayed unmatched. Germline-derived CDR1 and CDR2 are ENHRY and SYGVKD. This CDR3 spans 15 amino acids. The CDR3 region has the DNA TGTGCCATCAGGAGCGGCACTAGCGGAACAGATACGCAGTATTTT. This sequence encodes CAIRSGTSGTDTQYF.

Details on this clonotype: The CDR3 does not close with the conserved phenylalanine or tryptophan, likely indicating a read error. This rearrangement joins TRBV10-3 to TRBJ2-5, with D unresolved. The CDR3 consists of 11 residues. Germline values: CDR1 ENHRY, CDR2 SYGVKD. The DNA for the CDR3 is TGTACCATCAAAAACCAAGAGACCCAGTACCTC. Translating gives CTIKNQETQYL.

Remarks on this clonotype: Given a much more abundant clone one base away, this may be a read error. The chain is built from TRBV5-1 and TRBJ1-1, with D possibly being TRBD1 (5 bases). The CDR3 covers 18 residues. Germline-derived CDR1 and CDR2 are SGHRS and YFSETQ. The CDR3 region is CSSSLDGRGRSMNTEAFF. CDR3 DNA: TGCTCCAGCAGCTTGGACGGGAGGGGAAGGTCCATGAACACTGAAGCTTTCTTT.

Only a few counts were recorded for this clonotype. The chain employs TRBV28 and TRBJ2-1; perhaps D is TRBD1 or TRBD2 (6 bases each). V lost 0 bases and J 9 bases, leaving 15 bases between the germline ends. From germline, CDR1 is MDHEN and CDR2 SYDVKM. This CDR3 has 15 residues. This CDR3 is CASSLWEGGRSEQFF. CDR3 DNA: TGTGCCAGCAGTTTATGGGAGGGGGGCCGTTCTGAGCAGTTCTTC.